Listed below are T cell receptor beta chains from one sample, sequenced in a study of T cell responses to AZD1222 COVID-19 vaccine. Assay used: immunoSEQ multiplex PCR; TCRdb lists only in-frame clones, some missing. This sample has around 120,000 clones, with about 90% found just once. Sequencing was performed on peripheral blood, taken on day 0 of AZD1222 vaccination. The receptor source for this set is an adult in good health. Both conserved end residues are part of each CDR3. The D gene is left open where the match is weak. Size tells how often a clone was seen (once, few, many) or the class of an expanded clone, and some rows leave it out.

v_call,clone_size,j_call,d_call,cdr3_nt,cdr3_aa
TRBV19,-,TRBJ2-7,TRBD1,TGTGCCAGTAGTATTGGTCAGGGGGCTTACGAGCAGTACTTC,CASSIGQGAYEQYF
TRBV24-1,-,TRBJ2-5,TRBD2,TGTGCCACCAGTGATTCGGGACTAGCGGAAGACGAGACCCAGTACTTC,CATSDSGLAEDETQYF
TRBV28,-,TRBJ1-2,TRBD1,TGTGCCAGCACTCAGGACAGGGGGGTCGATGGCTACACCTTC,CASTQDRGVDGYTF
TRBV10-3,-,TRBJ2-2,-,TGTGCCATCAGTGAAGCCCTTGTGCGCGCGAACACCGGGGAGCTGTTTTTT,CAISEALVRANTGELFF
TRBV5-1,-,TRBJ2-7,TRBD2,TGCGCCAGCAATCTGGGGGGGACCTACGAGCAGTACTTC,CASNLGGTYEQYF
TRBV2,-,TRBJ1-1,-,TGTGCCAGCAGTGAAGGGACATTGAACACTGAAGCTTTCTTT,CASSEGTLNTEAFF
TRBV6-2/TRBV6-3,-,TRBJ2-7,TRBD1,TGTGCCAGCAGTTACTCTAGGGGGCTCTCCTACGAGCAGTACTTC,CASSYSRGLSYEQYF
TRBV6-5,once,TRBJ1-5,TRBD1,TGTGCCAGCTCTGACAGGGGAGGGCCCAATCAGCCCCAGCATTTT,CASSDRGGPNQPQHF
TRBV6-5,-,TRBJ1-1,-,TGTGCCAGCAGTTACGGGGGACTGGCGGGGACTGAAGCTTTCTTT,CASSYGGLAGTEAFF
TRBV4-3,-,TRBJ2-7,TRBD1,TGCGCCAGCAGCCAATTTGGGACAGAGAACTACGAGCAGTACTTC,CASSQFGTENYEQYF
TRBV7-8,once,TRBJ2-3,TRBD2,TGTGCCAGCAGCTTAAATAGCGGGAGTCGCACAGATACGCAGTATTTT,CASSLNSGSRTDTQYF
TRBV7-9,-,TRBJ2-7,TRBD2,TGTGCCAGCAGCATAGGGACTAGCGGGACACCCTACGAGCAGTACTTC,CASSIGTSGTPYEQYF
TRBV11-3,-,TRBJ2-7,-,TGTGCCAGCAGCTTTGGGTCCTACGAGCAGTACTTC,CASSFGSYEQYF
TRBV28,-,TRBJ2-7,-,TGTGCCAGCAGTCGGACTACAATCTACGAGCAGTACTTC,CASSRTTIYEQYF
TRBV30,once,TRBJ1-6,-,TGTGCCTCGACCCCGGGCCCCAAGCCAAGCTCCTATAATTCACCCCTCCACTTT,CASTPGPKPSSYNSPLHF
TRBV28,-,TRBJ1-2,-,TGTGCCAGCAGGATCTTCGGACAGACCAACTATGGCTACACCTTC,CASRIFGQTNYGYTF
TRBV5-5,-,TRBJ2-3,TRBD1,TGTGCCTGCAAGGACAGGGGCAGATATACGCAGTATTTT,CACKDRGRYTQYF
TRBV21-1,-,TRBJ2-3,-,TGTGCCAGCAGCAAAGTATCTGGGACTAGCGGGAGTTTACATACGCAGTATTTT,CASSKVSGTSGSLHTQYF
TRBV9,-,TRBJ2-5,TRBD2,TGTGCCAGCAGCGTGGGGGGGACCCAAGAGACCCAGTACTTC,CASSVGGTQETQYF
TRBV6-2/TRBV6-3,-,TRBJ1-5,TRBD1,TGTGCCAGCAGCCGGGACAGGGGGAAGCTTTGGAGCAATCAGCCCCAGCATTTT,CASSRDRGKLWSNQPQHF
TRBV6-2/TRBV6-3,-,TRBJ1-5,-,TGTGCCAGCAGTTTCGGGCTTCGTCAGCCCCAGCATTTT,CASSFGLRQPQHF
TRBV4-2,-,TRBJ2-3,-,TGTGCCAGCAGCCAAGATGGCCAGAGGACAGATACGCAGTATTTT,CASSQDGQRTDTQYF
TRBV5-1,-,TRBJ2-7,TRBD1,TGCGCCAGCAGCTTGGGGACAGGGGAGCCCTACGAGCAGTACTTC,CASSLGTGEPYEQYF
TRBV28,-,TRBJ2-2,TRBD2,TGTGCCAGCAGATCCGTCGCGGGAGGAGCCGGGGAGCTGTTTTTT,CASRSVAGGAGELFF
TRBV29-1,-,TRBJ2-2,-,TGCAGCGTTGCTTTTCCGTACACCGGGGAGCTGTTTTTT,CSVAFPYTGELFF
TRBV19,-,TRBJ1-6,-,TGTGCCAGTAGTATAGATTCCGCAGGGTTGACTTCACCCCTCCACTTT,CASSIDSAGLTSPLHF
TRBV4-3,few,TRBJ2-7,-,TGCGCCAGCAGCCATCCTGGGGGGTACGAGCAGTACTTC,CASSHPGGYEQYF
TRBV10-3,-,TRBJ2-1,-,TGTGCCACCAGATCCGGGCCCACACCGCTGTACAATGAGCAGTTCTTC,CATRSGPTPLYNEQFF
TRBV6-5,few,TRBJ2-7,-,TGTGCCAGCAGTTACTCTGACAGTCCCCCCTACGAGCAGTACTTC,CASSYSDSPPYEQYF
TRBV6-4,-,TRBJ2-2,-,TGTGCCAGCAGCCCCGGCTCCGGCGGGACTTACACCGGGGAGCTGTTTTTT,CASSPGSGGTYTGELFF
TRBV25-1,-,TRBJ1-4,-,TGTGCCAGCAGTGAAGATCGGAGCGGGCTCCGTAATGAAAAACTGTTTTTT,CASSEDRSGLRNEKLFF
TRBV14,once,TRBJ2-5,-,TGTGCCAGCAGCCTCCAAGAGACCCAGTACTTC,CASSLQETQYF
TRBV5-4,-,TRBJ2-7,TRBD2,TGTGCCAGCAGCTTCGGTGGACTAGCGGGGTCCTACGAGCAGTACTTC,CASSFGGLAGSYEQYF
TRBV19,-,TRBJ1-4,-,TGTGCCAGTGGGTGGGGGACTACTACTAATGAAAAACTGTTTTTT,CASGWGTTTNEKLFF
TRBV18,-,TRBJ1-6,-,TGTGCCAGCTCAGGAACAGGGTTTAATTCACCCCTCCACTTT,CASSGTGFNSPLHF
TRBV10-1,-,TRBJ1-2,TRBD1,TGCGCCAGCAGCGCCGGGACAGGGTCGAACTTCTACACCTTC,CASSAGTGSNFYTF
TRBV6-5,-,TRBJ2-1,TRBD1,TGTGCCAGTTCTCCGGGACAGTTCTACAATGAGCAGTTCTTC,CASSPGQFYNEQFF